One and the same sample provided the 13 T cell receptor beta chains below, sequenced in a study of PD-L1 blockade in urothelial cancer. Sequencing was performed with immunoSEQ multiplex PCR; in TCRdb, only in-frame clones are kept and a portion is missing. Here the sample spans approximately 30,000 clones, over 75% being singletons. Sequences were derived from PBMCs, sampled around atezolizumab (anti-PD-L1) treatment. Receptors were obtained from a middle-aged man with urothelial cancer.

The CDR3 sequence: CAWSVPQREGTDTQYF. The DNA of the CDR3 is TGTGCCTGGAGTGTCCCCCAGCGGGAGGGGACAGATACGCAGTATTTT. This chain connects TRBV30 to TRBJ2-3; 10 bases are shared with TRBD2. J gave up 3 bases and V 0 bases, and 6 bases lay outside the gene matches. CDR3 size: 16 residues. Germline-derived CDR1 and CDR2 are GTSNPN and SVGIG (reference sequence).

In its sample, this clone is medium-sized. In nucleotides, the CDR3 is TGTGCCAGCTCACGGGACCGGGACAGGGATGGCTACACCTTC. It specifies CASSRDRDRDGYTF. J is TRBJ1-2 and V is TRBV18; 9 bases align to TRBD1. The CDR3 is made up of 14 amino acids. CDR1 and CDR2 from the germline V gene are KGHSH and LQKENI. V lost 4 bases and J lost 6; bases outside the gene matches: 6.

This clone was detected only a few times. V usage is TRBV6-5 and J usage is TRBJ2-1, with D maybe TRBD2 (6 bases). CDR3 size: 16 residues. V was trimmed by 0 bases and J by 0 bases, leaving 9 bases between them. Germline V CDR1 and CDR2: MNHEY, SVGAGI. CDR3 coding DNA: TGTGCCAGCAGTTACTCGGGGGGAAGCTCCTACAATGAGCAGTTCTTC. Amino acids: CASSYSGGSSYNEQFF.

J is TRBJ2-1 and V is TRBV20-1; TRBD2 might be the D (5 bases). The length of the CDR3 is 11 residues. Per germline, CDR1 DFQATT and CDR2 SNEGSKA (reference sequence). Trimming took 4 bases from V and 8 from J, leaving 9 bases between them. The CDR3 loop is CSATRDYEQFF. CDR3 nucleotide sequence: TGCAGTGCTACCCGGGATTATGAGCAGTTCTTC.

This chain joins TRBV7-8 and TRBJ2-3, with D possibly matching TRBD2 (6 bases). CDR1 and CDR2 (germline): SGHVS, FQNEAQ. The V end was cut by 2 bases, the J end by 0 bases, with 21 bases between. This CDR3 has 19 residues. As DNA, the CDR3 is TGTGCCAGCAGCTTATGGGGGGTGGGAGTGGGGTCTAGCACAGATACGCAGTATTTT. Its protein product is CASSLWGVGVGSSTDTQYF.

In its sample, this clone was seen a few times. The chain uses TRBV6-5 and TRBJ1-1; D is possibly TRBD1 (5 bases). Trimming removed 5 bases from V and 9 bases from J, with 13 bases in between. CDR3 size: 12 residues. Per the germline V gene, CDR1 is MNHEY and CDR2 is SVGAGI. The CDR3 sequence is CASSPGGIQAFF. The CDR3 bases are TGTGCCAGCAGTCCCGGGGGTATCCAAGCTTTCTTT.

This CDR3 reads CASSRGQSSYEQYF. CDR3 DNA: TGTGCCAGCAGCCGAGGACAGAGCTCCTACGAGCAGTACTTC. The chain joins TRBV5-6 to TRBJ2-7; D perhaps matches TRBD1 (6 bases). The CDR3 contains 14 residues. V shed 4 bases and J shed 0 bases, with 11 bases lying between them. Germline assignment: CDR1 SGHDT and CDR2 YYEEEE.

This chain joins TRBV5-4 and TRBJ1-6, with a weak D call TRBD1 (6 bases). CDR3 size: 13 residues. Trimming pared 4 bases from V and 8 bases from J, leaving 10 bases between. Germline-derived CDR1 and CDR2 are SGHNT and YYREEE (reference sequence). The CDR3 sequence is CASSKQGDSPLHF. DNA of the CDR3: TGTGCCAGCAGCAAACAGGGAGATTCACCCCTCCACTTT.

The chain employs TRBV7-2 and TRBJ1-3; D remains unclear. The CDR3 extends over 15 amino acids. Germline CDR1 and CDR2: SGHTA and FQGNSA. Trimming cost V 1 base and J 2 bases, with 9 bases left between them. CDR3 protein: CASSLVSGPGNTIYF. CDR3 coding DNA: TGTGCCAGCAGCTTAGTTTCAGGTCCTGGAAACACCATATATTTT.

CDR3 region: CASSYSPGKKSYEQYV. The DNA for the CDR3 is TGTGCCAGCAGTTACTCGCCGGGAAAAAAGTCCTACGAGCAGTACGTC. The chain couples TRBV6-5 to TRBJ2-7, with a possible D match to TRBD2 (5 bases). The CDR3 is 16 amino acids. Germline lookup yields CDR1 MNHEY and CDR2 SVGAGI. Trimming cost V 0 bases and J 1 base, with 13 bases left between them.

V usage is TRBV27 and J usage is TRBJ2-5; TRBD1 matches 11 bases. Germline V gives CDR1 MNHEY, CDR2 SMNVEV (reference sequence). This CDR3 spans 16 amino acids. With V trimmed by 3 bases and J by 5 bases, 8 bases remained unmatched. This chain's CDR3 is CASSFGGQGVFETQYF. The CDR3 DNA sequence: TGTGCCAGCAGTTTCGGGGGACAGGGGGTCTTCGAGACCCAGTACTTC.

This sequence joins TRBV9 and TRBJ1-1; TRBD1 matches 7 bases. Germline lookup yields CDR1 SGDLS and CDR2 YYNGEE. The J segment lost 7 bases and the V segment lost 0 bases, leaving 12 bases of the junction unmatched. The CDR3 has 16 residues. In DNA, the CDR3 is TGTGCCAGCAGCGTAGGGATTGGGACAGAAAGAGGTGAAGCTTTCTTT. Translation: CASSVGIGTERGEAFF.

CDR3 in amino acids: CASSAGGTGYGNTIYF. The CDR3, as DNA: TGTGCCAGCAGCGCCGGAGGGACAGGGTACGGAAACACCATATATTTT. The chain employs TRBV11-3 and TRBJ1-3; 9 positions agree with TRBD1. There are 16 residues in the CDR3. V lost 5 bases and J lost 4; bases outside the gene matches: 9. CDR1 is SGHNT and CDR2 is YENEEA in the germline V gene.